These 8 T cell receptor beta chains were sequenced from one sample in a study of blood T cell repertoires in COVID-19. Clones were read by immunoSEQ multiplex PCR, and TCRdb kept only the in-frame ones, dropping some. Of about 150,000 clones in the sample, over 70% are singletons; the top ten hold 0.5% to 0.65%. Sequencing input: peripheral blood. Every receptor here comes from a man aged 60 to 69 with acute or convalescent COVID-19.

This chain links TRBV7-2 with TRBJ1-1; no clear D gene. The germline CDR1 and CDR2 sequences are SGHTA and FQGNSA. This CDR3 has 16 amino acids. Trimming took 4 bases from V and 1 from J, leaving 16 bases between them. CDR3 coding DNA: TGTGCCAGCAGCTCACAAACCCCCCGACAGAACACTGAAGCTTTCTTT. Translated, it gives CASSSQTPRQNTEAFF.

The table lists this clone with a few counts. V gene TRBV29-1 combines with J gene TRBJ2-3; tentative D call: TRBD1 (6 bases). Per germline, CDR1 SQVTM and CDR2 ANQGSEA. V was clipped by 7 bases and J by 0 bases, with 11 bases between them. This CDR3 is 13 amino acids long. CDR3 nucleotides: TGCAGCGCGGATGGACAGAGCACAGATACGCAGTATTTT. This sequence encodes CSADGQSTDTQYF.

The rearrangement links TRBV3-1 (or the pseudogene TRBV3-2) to TRBJ1-1, with a possible D match to TRBD1 (5 bases). This CDR3 contains 13 residues. V lost 5 bases, J lost 4 bases, and 11 bases lay in between. Looked up from germline, CDR1 is LGHDT and CDR2 is YNNKEL (reference sequence). As DNA, the CDR3 is TGTGCCAGCAGCGCGGGGGGGTTCACTGAAGCTTTCTTT. Its protein is CASSAGGFTEAFF.

This chain connects TRBV6-5 to TRBJ2-5; 9 bases line up with TRBD1. CDR3 length: 15 residues. V lost 7 bases, J lost 3 bases, and 9 bases stayed unmatched. The germline gives CDR1 MNHEY, CDR2 SVGAGI. The CDR3 sequence is CASTTGGTGKETQYF. The CDR3 DNA is TGTGCCAGCACCACCGGGGGGACAGGGAAAGAGACCCAGTACTTC.

This chain joins TRBV6-5 and TRBJ2-2; 7 bases are a match to TRBD2. V was pared by 0 bases and J by 5 bases, with 3 bases of the junction left unmatched. Germline assignment: CDR1 MNHEY and CDR2 SVGAGI. CDR3 length equals 15 residues. This CDR3 is CASSYSPGGTGELFF. The CDR3, as DNA: TGTGCCAGCAGTTACTCCCCGGGGGGAACCGGGGAGCTGTTTTTT.

The genes are TRBV12-3 or TRBV12-4 and TRBJ2-1; D is possibly TRBD1 (5 bases). V dropped 6 bases and J dropped 7 bases, with 7 bases sitting between them. This CDR3 has 11 residues. The CDR3 sequence: CASSNRNEQFF. Here the CDR3 DNA reads TGTGCCAGCAGCAACAGGAATGAGCAGTTCTTC.

This rearrangement joins TRBV9 to TRBJ2-3; D perhaps matches TRBD2 (5 bases). V was trimmed by 0 bases and J by 5 bases, leaving 16 bases between them. CDR1 and CDR2 (germline): SGDLS, YYNGEE. This CDR3 has 16 residues. CDR3 in amino acids: CASSVGPVGVGDTQYF. In DNA, the CDR3 is TGTGCCAGCAGCGTAGGCCCCGTCGGGGTCGGAGATACGCAGTATTTT.

Only a few counts were recorded for this clone. The gene calls are TRBV7-2 and TRBJ1-2, with TRBD1 matching 8 bases. CDR3 length equals 13 residues. The germline V gene encodes CDR1 SGHTA and CDR2 FQGNSA. The ends lost 8 bases at V and 8 bases at J; junction bases unmatched: 10. The CDR3 nucleotides read TGTGCCAGCGGTACCCAGACAGGGGTCGGCTACACCTTC. Translated, it gives CASGTQTGVGYTF.